Sequencing of this T cell receptor beta chain was carried out in a study of T cells in Graves' hyperthyroidism and ophthalmopathy. RNA transcripts provided the source from which TCR beta CDR3 regions were amplified. The primer set for the first-round RT-PCR of the TCR CDR3 was HTBI. From the multiplex PCR reads, TCRdb called clonotypes with MiXCR, one entry per CDR3 protein. The sample contains some 580,000 distinct CDR3 sequences, 15% to 20% of which appear only once. There are a few counts of this clonotype. This CDR3 has 14 amino acids. V gave up 2 bases and J gave up 4 bases; unmatched junction bases: 4. The germline gives CDR1 GTSNPN, CDR2 SVGIG (reference sequence).

Source material: blood. V usage is TRBV30 and J usage is TRBJ2-7; 11 bases are a match to TRBD2. The sequence derives from a woman in her forties with Graves' ophthalmopathy. The CDR3 nucleotides read TGTGCCTGGAGTTTAGCGGGAGGGCCGTACGAGCAGTACTTC. Translation: CAWSLAGGPYEQYF.